This T cell receptor (beta chain) was recorded in a study of human T cells and chemical hapten exposure. Individual cDNA molecules (in the library) carried attached unique molecular identifiers. Per the original methods: Sequenced samples showed a median of around 96,000 TCRs each, with counts running from approximately 20,000 to 700,000. TCRdb passed the 5' RACE reads through MiXCR, listing each CDR3 protein once. TCRdb's processing, not the authors', yielded these V and J calls. The data show roughly 110,000 distinct CDR3 sequences, roughly 18% seen once. From germline, CDR1 is SQVTM and CDR2 ANQGSEA. The CDR3 has 11 residues. The V and J ends lost 3 bases and 12 bases respectively, with 14 bases between them. In the case of this clonotype: Its target is not known.

Study results and limitations: Sensitizing to DPC left TCRs with a frequency above 1 in 1000 unaltered.

Blood, whole and unfractionated, served as the source for total RNA extraction. The genes are TRBV29-1 and TRBJ1-1; D not certain. This sequence was found in a human donor in good health. The CDR3 sequence: CSVEPDLVTFF. The DNA of the CDR3 is TGCAGCGTTGAGCCGGACCTTGTAACTTTCTTT.